This T cell receptor (beta chain) was identified during a study of blood T cell repertoires in COVID-19. Participant-reported clinical history was the basis for cohort assignment. A COVID-19 case had been met by exposed participants during the 2 weeks before study entry. Here immunoSEQ multiplex PCR was the method, and the copy in TCRdb shows in-frame clones only, minus some. This sample yields some 270,000 clones, of which 88% are seen a single time; about 3.4% belongs to the top ten. This clonotype was obtained from a woman aged 40 to 50 who had been exposed to COVID-19. Sequences were obtained from PBMCs or T cells enriched from blood (not recorded which).

The DNA for the CDR3 is TGTGCCAGCAGTTACTCGACTTGGGGGGACGGTGGCTACACCTTC. Translated, it gives CASSYSTWGDGGYTF. This chain joins TRBV6-5 and TRBJ1-2; D might be TRBD1 (5 bases). Per germline, CDR1 MNHEY and CDR2 SVGAGI. V was cut by 0 bases and J by 7 bases, with 15 bases left in between. This CDR3 spans 15 amino acids.